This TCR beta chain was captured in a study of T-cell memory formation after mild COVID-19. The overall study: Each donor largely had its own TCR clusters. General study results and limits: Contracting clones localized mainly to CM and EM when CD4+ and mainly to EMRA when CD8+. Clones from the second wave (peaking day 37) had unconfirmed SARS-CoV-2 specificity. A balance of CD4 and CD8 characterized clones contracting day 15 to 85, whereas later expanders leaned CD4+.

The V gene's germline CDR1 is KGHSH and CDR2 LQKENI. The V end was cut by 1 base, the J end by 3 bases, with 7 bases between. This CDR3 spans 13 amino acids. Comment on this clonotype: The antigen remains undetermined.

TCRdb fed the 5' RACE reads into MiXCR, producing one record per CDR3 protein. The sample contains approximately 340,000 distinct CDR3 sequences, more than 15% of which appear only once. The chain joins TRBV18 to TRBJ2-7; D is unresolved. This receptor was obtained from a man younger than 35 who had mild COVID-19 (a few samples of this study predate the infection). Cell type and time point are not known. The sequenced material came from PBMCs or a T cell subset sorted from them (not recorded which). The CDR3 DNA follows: TGTGCCAGCTCACCACTTGGGGACTACGAGCAGTACTTC. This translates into CASSPLGDYEQYF.